This T cell receptor beta chain is from a study of Graves' ophthalmopathy and Graves' hyperthyroidism. This clonotype was recorded at least ten times. RNA transcripts were the source from which TCR beta CDR3 regions were amplified. Scientists carried out first-round RT-PCR using HTBI primers and then a second-round multiplex PCR. TCRdb used MiXCR to reprocess the multiplex PCR reads, holding one entry per CDR3 protein. Of roughly 400,000 distinct CDR3 sequences listed, just over 15% are singletons. CDR1 and CDR2 (germline): MNHNS, SASEGT. The CDR3 spans 13 residues. The V gene lost 7 bases and the J gene lost 0 bases, with 7 bases spanning the gap.

This clonotype was obtained from a woman aged 18-35 years with stable Graves' hyperthyroidism. The chain couples TRBV6-1 to TRBJ1-3, with no clear D. The sample was peripheral blood. In DNA, the CDR3 is TGTGCCAGCACGGTAGGCTCTGGAAACACCATATATTTT. This codes for CASTVGSGNTIYF.